The clone carrying this TCR beta chain has a handful of counts. The antigen is not known. V lost 0 bases and J lost 1, with 3 bases in between. The CDR3 totals 13 residues. Per the germline V gene, CDR1 is LNHNV and CDR2 is YYDKDF (reference sequence). This entry belongs to a study of CD8 T cells in ankylosing spondylitis. Molecular-barcoded quantitative 5'-RACE produced these TCR beta libraries. TCRdb analysed the 5' RACE reads with MiXCR anew, one entry per CDR3 protein. The sample yields hundreds of thousands of distinct CDR3 sequences, 7.5% to 9.5% seen once. Findings of the study overall: Apparently characteristic of ankylosing spondylitis blood was a TCR beta motif (eight highly homologous variants). Enrichment of disease-linked clones was reportedly significant in matched ankylosing spondylitis synovial fluid.

This receptor was identified in a female donor with ankylosing spondylitis or in good health (not recorded which). The chain joins TRBV15 to TRBJ1-1, with D hard to call. The specimen sequenced was blood, either unsorted or a sorted T cell fraction (not recorded which). This CDR3 reads CATSRDRNTEAFF. Here the CDR3 DNA reads TGTGCCACCAGCAGAGATCGGAACACTGAAGCTTTCTTT. Variable domain in full (rest from reference TRBV15 and TRBJ1-1): DAMVIQNPRYQVTQFGKPVTLSCSQTLNHNVMYWYQQKSSQAPKLLFHYYDKDFNNEADTPDNFQSRRPNTSFCFLDIRSPGLGDTAMYLCATSRDRNTEAFFGQGTRLTVV.